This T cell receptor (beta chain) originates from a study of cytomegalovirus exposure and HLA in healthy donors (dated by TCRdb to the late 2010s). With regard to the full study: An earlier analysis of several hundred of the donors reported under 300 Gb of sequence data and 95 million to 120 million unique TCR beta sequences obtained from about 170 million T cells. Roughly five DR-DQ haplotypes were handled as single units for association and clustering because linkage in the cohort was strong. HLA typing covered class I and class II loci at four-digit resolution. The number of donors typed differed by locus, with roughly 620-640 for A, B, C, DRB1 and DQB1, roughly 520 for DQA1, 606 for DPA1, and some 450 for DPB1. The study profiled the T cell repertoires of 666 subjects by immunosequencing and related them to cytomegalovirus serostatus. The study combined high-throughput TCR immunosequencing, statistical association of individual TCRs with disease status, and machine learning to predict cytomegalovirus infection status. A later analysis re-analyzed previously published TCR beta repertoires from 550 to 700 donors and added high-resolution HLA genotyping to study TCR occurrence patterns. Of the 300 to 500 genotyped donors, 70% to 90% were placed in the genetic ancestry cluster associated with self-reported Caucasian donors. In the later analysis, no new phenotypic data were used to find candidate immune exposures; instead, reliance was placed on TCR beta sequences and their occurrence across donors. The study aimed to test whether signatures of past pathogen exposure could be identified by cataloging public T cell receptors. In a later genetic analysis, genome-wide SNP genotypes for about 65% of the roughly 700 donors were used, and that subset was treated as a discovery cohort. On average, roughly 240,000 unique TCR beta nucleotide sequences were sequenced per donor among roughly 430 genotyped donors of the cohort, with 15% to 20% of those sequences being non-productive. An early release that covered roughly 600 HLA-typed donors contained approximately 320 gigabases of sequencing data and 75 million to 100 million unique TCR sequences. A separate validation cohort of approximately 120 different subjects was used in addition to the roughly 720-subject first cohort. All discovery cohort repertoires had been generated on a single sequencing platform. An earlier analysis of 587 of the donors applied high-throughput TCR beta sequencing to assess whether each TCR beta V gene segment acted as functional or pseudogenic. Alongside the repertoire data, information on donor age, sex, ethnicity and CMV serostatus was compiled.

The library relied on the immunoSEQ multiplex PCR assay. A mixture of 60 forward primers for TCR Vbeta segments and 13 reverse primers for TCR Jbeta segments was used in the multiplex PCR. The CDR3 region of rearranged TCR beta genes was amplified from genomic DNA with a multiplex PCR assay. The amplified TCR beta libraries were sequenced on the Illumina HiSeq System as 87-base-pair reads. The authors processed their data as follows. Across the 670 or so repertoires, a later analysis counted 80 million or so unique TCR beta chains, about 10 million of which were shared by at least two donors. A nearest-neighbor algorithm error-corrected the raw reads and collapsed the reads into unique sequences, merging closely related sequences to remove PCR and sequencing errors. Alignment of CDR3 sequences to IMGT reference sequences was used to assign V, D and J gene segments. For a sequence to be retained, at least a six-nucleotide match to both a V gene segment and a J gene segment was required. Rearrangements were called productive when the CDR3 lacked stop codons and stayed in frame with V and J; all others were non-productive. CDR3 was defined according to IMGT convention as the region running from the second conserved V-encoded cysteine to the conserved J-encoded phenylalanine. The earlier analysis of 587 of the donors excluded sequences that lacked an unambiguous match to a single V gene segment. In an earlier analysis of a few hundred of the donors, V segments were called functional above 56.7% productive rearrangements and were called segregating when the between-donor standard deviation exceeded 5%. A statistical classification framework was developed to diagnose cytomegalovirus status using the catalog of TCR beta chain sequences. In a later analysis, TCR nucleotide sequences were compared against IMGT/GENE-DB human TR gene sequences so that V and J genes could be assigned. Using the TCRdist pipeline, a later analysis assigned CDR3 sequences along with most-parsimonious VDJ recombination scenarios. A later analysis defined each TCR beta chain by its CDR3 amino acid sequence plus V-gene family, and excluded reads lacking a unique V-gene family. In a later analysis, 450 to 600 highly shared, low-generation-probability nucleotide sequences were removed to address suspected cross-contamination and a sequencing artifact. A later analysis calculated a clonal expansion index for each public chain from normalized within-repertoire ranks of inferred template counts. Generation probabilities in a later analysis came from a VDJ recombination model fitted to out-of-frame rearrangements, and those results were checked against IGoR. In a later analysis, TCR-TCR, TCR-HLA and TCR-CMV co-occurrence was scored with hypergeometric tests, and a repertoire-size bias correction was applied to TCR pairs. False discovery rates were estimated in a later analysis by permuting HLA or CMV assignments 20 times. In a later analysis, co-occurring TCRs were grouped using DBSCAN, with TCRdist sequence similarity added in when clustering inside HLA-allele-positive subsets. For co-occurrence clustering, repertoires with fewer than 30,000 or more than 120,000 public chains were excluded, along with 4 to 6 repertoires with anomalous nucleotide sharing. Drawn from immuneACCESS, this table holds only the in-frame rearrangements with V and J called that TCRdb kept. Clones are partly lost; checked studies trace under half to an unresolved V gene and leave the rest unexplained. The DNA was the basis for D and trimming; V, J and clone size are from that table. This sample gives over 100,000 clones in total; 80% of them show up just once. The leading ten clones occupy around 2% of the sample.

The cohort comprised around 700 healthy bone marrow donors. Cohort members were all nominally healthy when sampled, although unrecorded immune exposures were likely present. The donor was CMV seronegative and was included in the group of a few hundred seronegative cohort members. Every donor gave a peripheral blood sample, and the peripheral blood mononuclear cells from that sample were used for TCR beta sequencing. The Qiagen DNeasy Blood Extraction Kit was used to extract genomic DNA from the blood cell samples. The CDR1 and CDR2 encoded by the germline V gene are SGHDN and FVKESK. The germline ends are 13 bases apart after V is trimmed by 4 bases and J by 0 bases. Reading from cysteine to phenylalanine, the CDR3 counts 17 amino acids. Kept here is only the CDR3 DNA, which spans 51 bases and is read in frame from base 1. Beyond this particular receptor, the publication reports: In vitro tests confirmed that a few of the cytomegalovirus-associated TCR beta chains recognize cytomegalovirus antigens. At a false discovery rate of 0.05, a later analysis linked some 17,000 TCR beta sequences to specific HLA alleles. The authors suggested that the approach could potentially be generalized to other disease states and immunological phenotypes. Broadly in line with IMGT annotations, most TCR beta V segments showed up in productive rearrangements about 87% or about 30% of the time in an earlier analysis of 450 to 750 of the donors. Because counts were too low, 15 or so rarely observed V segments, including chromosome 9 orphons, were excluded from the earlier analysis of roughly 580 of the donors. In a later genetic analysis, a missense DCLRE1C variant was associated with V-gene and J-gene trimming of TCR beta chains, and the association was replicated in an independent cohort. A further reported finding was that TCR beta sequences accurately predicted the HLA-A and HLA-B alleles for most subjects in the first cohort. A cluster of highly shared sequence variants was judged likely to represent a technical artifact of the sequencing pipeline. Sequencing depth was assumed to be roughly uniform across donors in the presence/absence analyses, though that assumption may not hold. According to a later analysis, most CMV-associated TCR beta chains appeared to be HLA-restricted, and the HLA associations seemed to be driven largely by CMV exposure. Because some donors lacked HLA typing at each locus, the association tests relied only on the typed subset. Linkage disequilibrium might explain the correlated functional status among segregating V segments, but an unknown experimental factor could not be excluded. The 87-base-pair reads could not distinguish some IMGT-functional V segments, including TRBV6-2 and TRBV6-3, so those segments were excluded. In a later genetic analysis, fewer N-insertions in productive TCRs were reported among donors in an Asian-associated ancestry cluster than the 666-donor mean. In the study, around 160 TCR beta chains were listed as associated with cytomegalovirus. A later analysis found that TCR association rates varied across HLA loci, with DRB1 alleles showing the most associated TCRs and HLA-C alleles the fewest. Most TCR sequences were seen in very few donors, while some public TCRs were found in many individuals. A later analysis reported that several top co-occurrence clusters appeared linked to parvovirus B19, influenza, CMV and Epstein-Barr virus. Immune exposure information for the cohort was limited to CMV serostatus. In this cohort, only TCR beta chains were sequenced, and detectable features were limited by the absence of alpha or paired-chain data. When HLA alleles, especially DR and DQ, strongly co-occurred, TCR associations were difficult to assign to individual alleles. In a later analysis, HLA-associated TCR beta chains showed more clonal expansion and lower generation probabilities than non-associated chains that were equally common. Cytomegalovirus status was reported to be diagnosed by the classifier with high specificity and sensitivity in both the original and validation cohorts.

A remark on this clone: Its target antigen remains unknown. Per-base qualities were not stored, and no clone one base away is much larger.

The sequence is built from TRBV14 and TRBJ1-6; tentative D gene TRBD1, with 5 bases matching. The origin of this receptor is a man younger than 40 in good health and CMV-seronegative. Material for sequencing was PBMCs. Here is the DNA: TGTGCCAGCAGCCCCCGGGGGGGGAGCTCCTATAATTCACCCCTCCACTTT. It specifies CASSPRGGSSYNSPLHF.